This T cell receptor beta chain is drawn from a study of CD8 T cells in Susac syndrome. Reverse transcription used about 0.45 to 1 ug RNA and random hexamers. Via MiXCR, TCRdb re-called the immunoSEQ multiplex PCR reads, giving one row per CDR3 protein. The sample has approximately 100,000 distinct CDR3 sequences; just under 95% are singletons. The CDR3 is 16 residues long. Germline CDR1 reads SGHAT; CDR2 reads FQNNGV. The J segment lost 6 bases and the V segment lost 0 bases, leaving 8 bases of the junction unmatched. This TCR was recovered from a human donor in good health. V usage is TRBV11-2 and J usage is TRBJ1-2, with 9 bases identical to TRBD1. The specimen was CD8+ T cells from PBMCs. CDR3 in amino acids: CASSLDWTGERDGYTF. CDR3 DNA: TGTGCCAGCAGCTTAGATTGGACAGGGGAAAGGGATGGCTACACCTTC.